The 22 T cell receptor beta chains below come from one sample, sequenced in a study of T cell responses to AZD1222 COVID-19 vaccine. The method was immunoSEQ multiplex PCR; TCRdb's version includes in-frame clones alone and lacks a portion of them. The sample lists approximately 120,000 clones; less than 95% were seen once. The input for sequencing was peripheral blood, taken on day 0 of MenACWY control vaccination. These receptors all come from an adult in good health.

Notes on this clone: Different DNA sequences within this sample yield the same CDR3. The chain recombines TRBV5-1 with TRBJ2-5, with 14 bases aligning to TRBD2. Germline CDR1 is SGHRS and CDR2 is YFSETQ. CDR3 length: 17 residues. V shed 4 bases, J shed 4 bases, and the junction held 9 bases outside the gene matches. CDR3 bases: TGCGCCAGCAGCGTGACTAGCGGGAGGGAGGGGGCAGAGACCCAGTACTTC. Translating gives CASSVTSGREGAETQYF.

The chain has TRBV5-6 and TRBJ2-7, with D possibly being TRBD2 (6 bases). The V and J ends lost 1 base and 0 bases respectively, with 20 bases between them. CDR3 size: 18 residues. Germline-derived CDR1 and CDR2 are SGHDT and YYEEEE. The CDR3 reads CASSLYKLGGPSSYEQYF. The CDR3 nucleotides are TGTGCCAGCAGCTTGTACAAACTGGGAGGACCCAGCTCCTACGAGCAGTACTTC. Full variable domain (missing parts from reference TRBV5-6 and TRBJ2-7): DAGVTQSPTHLIKTRGQQVTLRCSPKSGHDTVSWYQQALGQGPQFIFQYYEEEERQRGNFPDRFSGHQFPNYSSELNVNALLLGDSALYLCASSLYKLGGPSSYEQYFGPGTRLTVT.

CDR3 in amino acids: CASSSGTSMNTEAFF. The DNA of the CDR3 is TGTGCCAGCAGCTCGGGGACATCCATGAACACTGAAGCTTTCTTT. The chain combines TRBV7-9 with TRBJ1-1, with D perhaps TRBD1 (6 bases). This CDR3 has 15 amino acids. Trimming cost V 4 bases and J 0 bases, with 12 bases left between them. Germline V CDR1 and CDR2: SEHNR, FQNEAQ (reference sequence).

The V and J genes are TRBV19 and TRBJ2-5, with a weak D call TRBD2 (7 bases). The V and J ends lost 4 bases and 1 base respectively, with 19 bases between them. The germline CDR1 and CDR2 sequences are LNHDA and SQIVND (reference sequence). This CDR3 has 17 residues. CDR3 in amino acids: CASSRASGQYSQETQYF. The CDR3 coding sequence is TGTGCCAGTAGTAGGGCTAGCGGACAGTACAGCCAAGAGACCCAGTACTTC.

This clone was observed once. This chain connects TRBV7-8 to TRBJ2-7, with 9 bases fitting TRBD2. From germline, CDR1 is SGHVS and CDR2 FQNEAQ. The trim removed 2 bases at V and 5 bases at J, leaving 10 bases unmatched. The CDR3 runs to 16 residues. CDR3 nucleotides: TGTGCCAGCAGCTTACAAGGACTAGCGATTCAGGACGAGCAGTACTTC. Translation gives CASSLQGLAIQDEQYF.

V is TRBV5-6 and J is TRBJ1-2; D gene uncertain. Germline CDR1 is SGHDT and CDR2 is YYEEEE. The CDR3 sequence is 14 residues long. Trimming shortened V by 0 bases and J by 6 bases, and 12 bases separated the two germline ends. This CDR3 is CASSLVLAGDGYTF. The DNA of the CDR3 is TGTGCCAGCAGCTTGGTTCTTGCTGGGGATGGCTACACCTTC.

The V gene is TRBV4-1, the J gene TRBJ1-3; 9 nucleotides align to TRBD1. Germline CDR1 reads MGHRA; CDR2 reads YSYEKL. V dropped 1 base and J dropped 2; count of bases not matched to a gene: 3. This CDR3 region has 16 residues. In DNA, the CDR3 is TGCGCCAGCAGCCAAGTACAGGGGGCAGCTGGAAACACCATATATTTT. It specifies CASSQVQGAAGNTIYF.

DNA for the CDR3: TGTGCCAGCAGTCGGTACAGGACTAGCCCAGATACGCAGTATTTT. Protein: CASSRYRTSPDTQYF. The rearrangement links TRBV6-5 to TRBJ2-3, with 8 bases aligning to TRBD2. CDR3 length: 15 amino acids. Trimming removed 5 bases from V and 4 bases from J; junction bases left unmatched: 8. Germline CDR1 and CDR2: MNHEY and SVGAGI.

The CDR3 region has the DNA TGTGCCAGCAGTCCCCTCGCTTTCAGCTCCTACAATGAGCAGTTCTTC. Amino acids: CASSPLAFSSYNEQFF. The chain combines TRBV28 with TRBJ2-1; no definite D call. CDR3 length equals 16 residues. Per germline, CDR1 MDHEN and CDR2 SYDVKM. V lost 5 bases and J lost 0, with 14 bases in between.

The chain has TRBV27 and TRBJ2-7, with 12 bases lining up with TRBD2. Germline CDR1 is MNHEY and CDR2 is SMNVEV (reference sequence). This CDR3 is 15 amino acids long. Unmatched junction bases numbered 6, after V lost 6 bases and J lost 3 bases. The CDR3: CASRVTSGRSYEQYF. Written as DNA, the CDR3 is TGTGCCAGCAGGGTGACTAGCGGGAGAAGCTACGAGCAGTACTTC.

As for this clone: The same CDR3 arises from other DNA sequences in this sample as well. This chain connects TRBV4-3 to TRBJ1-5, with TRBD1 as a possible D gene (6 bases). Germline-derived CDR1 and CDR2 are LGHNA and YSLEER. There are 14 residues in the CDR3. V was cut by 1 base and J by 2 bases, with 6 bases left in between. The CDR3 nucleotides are TGCGCCAGCAGCCAAGGACAGGGCAATCAGCCCCAGCATTTT. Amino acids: CASSQGQGNQPQHF.

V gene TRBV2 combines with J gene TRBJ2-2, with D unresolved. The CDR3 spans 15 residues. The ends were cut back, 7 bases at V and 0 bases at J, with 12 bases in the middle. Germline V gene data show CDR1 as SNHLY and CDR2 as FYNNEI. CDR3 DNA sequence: TGTGCCAGCACCCCCGACCCAGCGAACACCGGGGAGCTGTTTTTT. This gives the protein CASTPDPANTGELFF. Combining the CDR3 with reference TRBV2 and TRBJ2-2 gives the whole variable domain EPEVTQTPSHQVTQMGQEVILRCVPISNHLYFYWYRQILGQKVEFLVSFYNNEISEKSEIFDDQFSVERPDGSNFTLKIRSTKLEDSAMYFCASTPDPANTGELFFGEGSRLTVL.

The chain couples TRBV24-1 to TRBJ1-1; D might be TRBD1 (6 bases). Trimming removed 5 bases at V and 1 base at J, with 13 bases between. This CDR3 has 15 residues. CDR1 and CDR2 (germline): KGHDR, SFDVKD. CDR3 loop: CATSVGGAGNTEAFF. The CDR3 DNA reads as TGTGCCACCAGTGTGGGGGGCGCAGGGAACACTGAAGCTTTCTTT.

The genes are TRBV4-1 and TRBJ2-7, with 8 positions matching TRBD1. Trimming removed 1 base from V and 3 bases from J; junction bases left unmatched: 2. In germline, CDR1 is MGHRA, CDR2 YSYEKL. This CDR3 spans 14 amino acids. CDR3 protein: CASSQGGQGYEQYF. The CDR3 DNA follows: TGCGCCAGCAGCCAAGGCGGACAGGGCTACGAGCAGTACTTC.

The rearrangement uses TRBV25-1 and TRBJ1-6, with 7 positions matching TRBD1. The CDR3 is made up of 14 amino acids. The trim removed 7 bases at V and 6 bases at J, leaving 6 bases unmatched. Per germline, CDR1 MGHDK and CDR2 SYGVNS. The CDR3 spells CASTPGQFNSPLHF. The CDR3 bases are TGTGCCAGCACCCCGGGACAGTTTAATTCACCCCTCCACTTT.

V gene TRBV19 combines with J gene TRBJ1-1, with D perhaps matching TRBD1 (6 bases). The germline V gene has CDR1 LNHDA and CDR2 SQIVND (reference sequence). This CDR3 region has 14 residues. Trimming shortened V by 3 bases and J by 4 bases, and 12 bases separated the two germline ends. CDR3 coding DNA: TGTGCCAGTAGTATGAGGCAGGGGACCACTGAAGCTTTCTTT. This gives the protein CASSMRQGTTEAFF. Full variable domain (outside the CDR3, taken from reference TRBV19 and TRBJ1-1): DGGITQSPKYLFRKEGQNVTLSCEQNLNHDAMYWYRQDPGQGLRLIYYSQIVNDFQKGDIAEGYSVSREKKESFPLTVTSAQKNPTAFYLCASSMRQGTTEAFFGQGTRLTVV.

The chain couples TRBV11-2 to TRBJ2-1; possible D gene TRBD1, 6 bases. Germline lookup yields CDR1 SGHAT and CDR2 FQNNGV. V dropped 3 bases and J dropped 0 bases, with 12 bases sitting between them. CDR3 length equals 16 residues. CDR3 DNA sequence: TGTGCCAGCAGCTTGGGACACAGGAGCTCCTACAATGAGCAGTTCTTC. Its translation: CASSLGHRSSYNEQFF.

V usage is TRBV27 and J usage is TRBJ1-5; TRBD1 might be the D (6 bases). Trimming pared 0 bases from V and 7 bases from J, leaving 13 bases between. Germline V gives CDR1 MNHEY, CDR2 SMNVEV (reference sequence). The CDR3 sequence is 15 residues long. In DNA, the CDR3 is TGTGCCAGCAGTTTATCGGGGGCCCTTCGGCAGCCCCAGCATTTT. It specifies CASSLSGALRQPQHF.

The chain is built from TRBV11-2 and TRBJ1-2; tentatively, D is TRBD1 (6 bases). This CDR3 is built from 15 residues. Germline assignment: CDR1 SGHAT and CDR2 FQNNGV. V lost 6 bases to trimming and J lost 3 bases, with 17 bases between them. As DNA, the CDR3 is TGTGCCAGCAGATCCTTGGGGGGGCACTACTATGGCTACACCTTC. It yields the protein CASRSLGGHYYGYTF.

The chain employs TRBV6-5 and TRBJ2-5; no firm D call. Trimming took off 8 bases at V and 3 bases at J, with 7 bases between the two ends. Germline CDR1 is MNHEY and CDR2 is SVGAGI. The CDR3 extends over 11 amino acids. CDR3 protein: CASRHKETQYF. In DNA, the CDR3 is TGTGCCAGCCGACATAAAGAGACCCAGTACTTC.

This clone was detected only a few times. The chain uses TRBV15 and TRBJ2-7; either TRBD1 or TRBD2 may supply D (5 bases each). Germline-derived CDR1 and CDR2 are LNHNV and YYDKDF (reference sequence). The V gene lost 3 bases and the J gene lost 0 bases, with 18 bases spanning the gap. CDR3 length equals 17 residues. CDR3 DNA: TGTGCCACCAGCAGCGAGGACTTCGGGGCCAGCTCCTACGAGCAGTACTTC. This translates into CATSSEDFGASSYEQYF.

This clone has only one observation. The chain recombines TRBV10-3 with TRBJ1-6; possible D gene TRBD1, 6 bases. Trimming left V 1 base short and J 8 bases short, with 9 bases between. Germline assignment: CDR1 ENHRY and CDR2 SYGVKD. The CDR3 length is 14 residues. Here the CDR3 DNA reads TGTGCCATCAGTGAGTTGGGGGCTGATTCACCCCTCCACTTT. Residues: CAISELGADSPLHF.